Following are 8 T cell receptor beta chains from one sample sequenced in a study of beta chain features in type 1 diabetes. The authors reverse transcribed all of the isolated RNA, so sequencing captured expressed TCRB transcripts. Assay used: immunoSEQ multiplex PCR; TCRdb lists only in-frame clones, some missing. The sample lists some 150,000 clones, 10% occurring once. The sequencing sample was made of naive CD4+ T cells from blood. These receptors originate from a man younger than 35 in good health.

This clone showed up just a few times. V is TRBV7-2 and J is TRBJ2-6; D remains unclear. Germline values: CDR1 SGHTA, CDR2 FQGNSA. The CDR3 consists of 15 residues. V lost 4 bases to trimming and J lost 0 bases, with 7 bases between them. The CDR3 spells CASSSTLSGANVLTF. The CDR3 DNA is TGTGCCAGCAGCTCGACACTCTCTGGGGCCAACGTCCTGACTTTC.

This clone was seen a few times. V usage is TRBV29-1 and J usage is TRBJ2-5; 10 positions agree with TRBD1. The length of the CDR3 is 16 residues. CDR1 is SQVTM and CDR2 is ANQGSEA in the germline V gene. V dropped 6 bases and J dropped 7; count of bases not matched to a gene: 17. The CDR3 nucleotides read TGCAGCGTCCCCCACCTCCCGGGACAGGGGTCGGGGACCCAGTACTTC. Its translation is CSVPHLPGQGSGTQYF.

The rearrangement joins TRBV9 to TRBJ2-5; D gene ambiguous. The germline V gene has CDR1 SGDLS and CDR2 YYNGEE. V lost 1 base to trimming and J lost 4 bases, with 8 bases between them. The CDR3 is 13 residues long. The CDR3 protein is CASSVSPPETQYF. The CDR3 region has the DNA TGTGCCAGCAGCGTAAGCCCTCCAGAGACCCAGTACTTC.

The sample holds many counts of this clone. The rearrangement uses TRBV29-1 and TRBJ1-5; TRBD1 might be the D (5 bases). Germline lookup yields CDR1 SQVTM and CDR2 ANQGSEA. V was shortened by 6 bases and J by 2 bases, with 8 bases between the two germline ends. The CDR3 is made up of 12 amino acids. The CDR3 loop reads CSVRDGNQPQHF. CDR3 sequence (DNA): TGCAGCGTCAGGGATGGCAATCAGCCCCAGCATTTT.

This clone was counted between two and nine times. The chain recombines TRBV30 with TRBJ1-5, with 9 bases identical to TRBD1. Germline CDR1 GTSNPN, CDR2 SVGIG (reference sequence). The V and J ends lost 5 bases and 7 bases, in that order; junction bases with no gene match: 6. The CDR3 is 13 amino acids. The CDR3 DNA follows: TGTGCCTGGGTACAGGGGGCGGGACAGCCCCAGCATTTT. Translation: CAWVQGAGQPQHF.

The chain couples TRBV30 to TRBJ2-2, with 8 bases aligning to TRBD2. The V and J ends lost 5 bases and 4 bases, in that order; junction bases with no gene match: 0. In germline, CDR1 is GTSNPN, CDR2 SVGIG (reference sequence). The CDR3 has 12 residues. The CDR3 coding sequence is TGTGCCTGGCGGGGGGGCACCGGGGAGCTGTTTTTT. It codes for CAWRGGTGELFF.

This clone was detected only once. The chain couples TRBV28 to TRBJ2-7; a weak D match, TRBD2 (6 bases). Trimming shortened V by 3 bases and J by 4 bases, and 16 bases separated the two germline ends. The CDR3 totals 15 residues. Germline lookup yields CDR1 MDHEN and CDR2 SYDVKM. The CDR3 spells CASSFGGLTLYEQYF. The CDR3 region has the DNA TGTGCCAGCAGTTTCGGGGGATTGACTCTTTACGAGCAGTACTTC.

This clone was counted between two and nine times. The CDR3 sequence: CSVDAGAPGEKLFF. The CDR3 DNA reads TGCAGCGTTGACGCGGGGGCGCCGGGCGAAAAACTGTTTTTT. The chain uses TRBV29-1 and TRBJ1-4; D is possibly TRBD1 (6 bases). V dropped 3 bases and J dropped 8 bases, with 16 bases sitting between them. The V gene's germline CDR1 is SQVTM and CDR2 ANQGSEA. The CDR3 totals 14 residues. The full variable domain, rest sourced from reference TRBV29-1 and TRBJ1-4, is SAVISQKPSRDICQRGTSLTIQCQVDSQVTMMFWYRQQPGQSLTLIATANQGSEATYESGFVIDKFPISRPNLTFSTLTVSNMSPEDSSIYLCSVDAGAPGEKLFFGSGTQLSVL.